Listed here are 13 T cell receptor beta chains from one sample, sequenced in a study of blood T cell repertoires in COVID-19. Measured with immunoSEQ multiplex PCR; TCRdb has only the in-frame clones, and not every one. The sample lists under 250,000 clones, approximately 90% occurring once. Material for sequencing was PBMCs or T cells enriched from blood (not recorded which). Receptors were obtained from a man aged 35 to 55 who had recovered from COVID-19.

The rearrangement joins TRBV7-2 to TRBJ1-6; D not certain. Germline values: CDR1 SGHTA, CDR2 FQGNSA. This CDR3 comprises 15 residues. The germline V and J ends were trimmed by 1 base and 7 bases, with 11 bases remaining between them. The DNA for the CDR3 is TGTGCCAGCAGCTTAGAAGGAGGGCTGAATTCACCCCTCCACTTT. Translation: CASSLEGGLNSPLHF.

This clone has only a few counts. For the CDR3, the DNA is TGTGCCAGCAGGGCCGGGACTAGCGGGAGGGCCGCCTACAATGAGCAGTTCTTC. Translation gives CASRAGTSGRAAYNEQFF. The V gene is TRBV25-1, the J gene TRBJ2-1; 16 positions match TRBD2. Germline CDR1 and CDR2: MGHDK and SYGVNS. The CDR3 runs 18 residues. V shed 6 bases, J shed 2 bases, and the junction held 7 bases outside the gene matches.

The chain employs TRBV4-1 and TRBJ2-6; D is perhaps TRBD1 (6 bases). Trimming shortened V by 4 bases and J by 0 bases, and 16 bases separated the two germline ends. This CDR3 spans 18 amino acids. Germline CDR1 MGHRA, CDR2 YSYEKL. The CDR3 loop reads CASSPKGTPVSGANVLTF. CDR3 DNA: TGCGCCAGCAGCCCAAAAGGGACACCCGTCTCTGGGGCCAACGTCCTGACTTTC.

This clone was detected once. The rearrangement links TRBV28 to TRBJ2-5; TRBD2 is a possible D gene (7 bases). Trimming took 10 bases from V and 7 from J, leaving 22 bases between them. The CDR3 sequence is 14 residues long. Germline lookup yields CDR1 MDHEN and CDR2 SYDVKM. In DNA form, the CDR3 reads TGTGCCACCATGCCGGGGGGCTGGAAGTCGACCCAGTACTTC. Protein product: CATMPGGWKSTQYF.

The chain uses TRBV7-2 and TRBJ1-1; D uncertain. V was shortened by 5 bases and J by 3 bases, with 10 bases between the two germline ends. The CDR3 spans 13 residues. The V gene's germline CDR1 is SGHTA and CDR2 FQGNSA. In DNA, the CDR3 is TGTGCCAGCAGCCCCCGTCGGGACACTGAAGCTTTCTTT. Its protein is CASSPRRDTEAFF.

The chain uses TRBV5-1 and TRBJ2-3; TRBD2 agrees at 10 bases. The V gene's germline CDR1 is SGHRS and CDR2 YFSETQ. The CDR3 sequence is 17 residues long. V dropped 4 bases and J dropped 4; count of bases not matched to a gene: 12. The CDR3 DNA reads as TGCGCCAGCAGCCCCTACGCCCTAGCGGGAGTTTCAGATACGCAGTATTTT. Protein: CASSPYALAGVSDTQYF.

The chain carries TRBV5-8 and TRBJ2-5; D may be TRBD1 (5 bases). Germline V gives CDR1 SGHTS, CDR2 YDEGEE. V was cut by 4 bases and J by 12 bases, with 40 bases left in between. CDR3 length: 20 amino acids. CDR3 nucleotide sequence: TGTGCCAGCAGCCAGGGCTCCTCGGGCACAAGAGACCCAGTACGGATCCTTAAGTACTTC. Protein product: CASSQGSSGTRDPVRILKYF.

This chain joins TRBV4-3 and TRBJ1-1; D not resolved. Germline CDR1 reads LGHNA; CDR2 reads YSLEER. V was cut by 0 bases and J by 0 bases, with 8 bases left in between. The CDR3 spans 15 residues. CDR3 in amino acids: CASSQDPEVNTEAFF. The CDR3 nucleotides read TGCGCCAGCAGCCAAGACCCGGAGGTGAACACTGAAGCTTTCTTT.

This clone appeared once. This chain joins TRBV2 and TRBJ1-3; the D gene is possibly TRBD1 (5 bases). V lost 4 bases to trimming and J lost 1 base, with 11 bases between them. Germline V CDR1 and CDR2: SNHLY, FYNNEI. The CDR3 sequence is 15 residues long. DNA for the CDR3: TGTGCCAGCAGTGTGGGCAGGGCGTCTGGAAACACCATATATTTT. It encodes CASSVGRASGNTIYF.

The chain links TRBV5-1 to TRBJ2-2; tentative D call: TRBD1 (6 bases). Germline V CDR1 and CDR2: SGHRS, YFSETQ. The V gene lost 2 bases and the J gene lost 7 bases, with 9 bases spanning the gap. This CDR3 has 13 amino acids. CDR3 sequence reads: CASSFAGVGELFF. In DNA form, the CDR3 reads TGCGCCAGCAGCTTCGCAGGGGTCGGGGAGCTGTTTTTT.

The chain recombines TRBV27 with TRBJ1-5; TRBD1 matches 8 bases. The trim removed 3 bases at V and 5 bases at J, leaving 9 bases unmatched. In germline, CDR1 is MNHEY, CDR2 SMNVEV (reference sequence). The CDR3 has 16 residues. The CDR3 region is CASSFRSGTGHQPQHF. The CDR3 DNA reads as TGTGCCAGCAGTTTCCGCTCCGGGACAGGCCATCAGCCCCAGCATTTT.

The V and J genes are TRBV12-3 or TRBV12-4 and TRBJ1-4; no firm D call. Trimming took off 3 bases at V and 7 bases at J, with 9 bases between the two ends. CDR3 length: 13 residues. The CDR3 loop is CASSFSAGEKLFF. For the CDR3, the DNA is TGTGCCAGCAGTTTCTCGGCGGGTGAAAAACTGTTTTTT.

The V and J genes are TRBV7-3 and TRBJ2-5; 8 positions match TRBD1. The ends lost 5 bases at V and 5 bases at J; junction bases unmatched: 4. The CDR3 runs to 13 residues. Germline-derived CDR1 and CDR2 are SGHTA and FQGTGA. CDR3 protein: CASSPGGRETQYF. CDR3 sequence (DNA): TGTGCCAGCAGCCCAGGGGGCCGGGAGACCCAGTACTTC.